These 27 T cell receptor beta chains were sequenced from one sample in a study of cytomegalovirus exposure and HLA in healthy donors (dated by TCRdb to about 2017). The method behind the library was the immunoSEQ multiplex PCR assay. For the multiplex PCR, a mixture combining 60 forward primers for TCR Vbeta segments and 13 reverse primers for TCR Jbeta segments was used. The immuneACCESS repertoire file appears here via TCRdb, limited to in-frame rearrangements. These files lack a portion of the clones; in checked studies, under half of the deficit traces to unresolved V genes, and the cause of the others is not known. For this sample there are about 140,000 clones; roughly 77% appear just once. The ten largest clones represent 3% to 3.5% of the sample. What was sequenced was PBMCs. The receptor source for this set is a female donor in good health and CMV-seronegative.

V gene TRBV7-3 combines with J gene TRBJ1-1; D unclear. Trimming removed 5 bases at V and 4 bases at J, with 11 bases between. Germline CDR1 and CDR2: SGHTA and FQGTGA. The CDR3 contains 13 residues. The CDR3 here is CASSPAAATEAFF. Here the CDR3 DNA reads TGTGCCAGCAGCCCCGCCGCGGCCACTGAAGCTTTCTTT.

The CDR3 DNA sequence: TGCAGCGTTGAGCTCCCTAGCGGGAGCGTCGATGAGCAGTTCTTC. Amino acids: CSVELPSGSVDEQFF. This chain uses TRBV29-1 with TRBJ2-1; 10 nucleotides agree with TRBD2. Trimming cost V 3 bases and J 8 bases; bases outside gene matches: 10. Per the germline V gene, CDR1 is SQVTM and CDR2 is ANQGSEA. This CDR3 comprises 15 residues.

This clone was counted once. The rearrangement uses TRBV5-1 and TRBJ2-5; weak D call: TRBD2 (5 bases). The J call may be faulty, since TRBJ2-7 better matches the DNA end. Per the germline V gene, CDR1 is SGHRS and CDR2 is YFSETQ. The length of the CDR3 is 13 residues. This CDR3 reads CASSLDLASEQYF. The DNA of the CDR3 is TGCGCCAGCAGCTTGGATCTAGCCTCCGAGCAGTACTTC.

The chain combines TRBV4-3 with TRBJ1-4; no clear D. This CDR3 has 16 residues. Germline lookup yields CDR1 LGHNA and CDR2 YSLEER. The V gene lost 0 bases and the J gene lost 2 bases, with 10 bases spanning the gap. The CDR3 spells CASSQDGPQTNEKLFF. DNA for the CDR3: TGCGCCAGCAGCCAAGATGGTCCACAGACTAATGAAAAACTGTTTTTT.

The chain has TRBV25-1 and TRBJ2-1; 9 positions match TRBD2. CDR1 and CDR2 (germline): MGHDK, SYGVNS. V gave up 7 bases and J gave up 0 bases; unmatched junction bases: 10. The CDR3 totals 17 residues. The CDR3 sequence is CASNGLAGLDSYNEQFF. DNA of the CDR3: TGTGCCAGCAATGGGCTAGCGGGACTTGACTCCTACAATGAGCAGTTCTTC.

The J gene is TRBJ2-5, the V gene TRBV27; TRBD1 matches 8 bases. Germline V lookup: CDR1 MNHEY, CDR2 SMNVEV (reference sequence). V gave up 2 bases and J gave up 2 bases; unmatched junction bases: 7. The CDR3 has 16 amino acids. The CDR3 bases are TGTGCCAGCAGTTTACAGGGGGCGGCGCGACAAGAGACCCAGTACTTC. This encodes CASSLQGAARQETQYF.

The rearrangement links TRBV6-5 to TRBJ1-2; 8 nucleotides line up with TRBD1. From germline, CDR1 is MNHEY and CDR2 SVGAGI. J lost 4 bases, V lost 0 bases, and 4 bases had no gene match. The CDR3 runs 15 residues. The CDR3 region has the DNA TGTGCCAGCAGTTACTCCAGGGGGCGCGGCTATGGCTACACCTTC. Translated, it gives CASSYSRGRGYGYTF.

The chain joins TRBV7-8 to TRBJ2-2, with 8 positions matching TRBD2. CDR1 is SGHVS and CDR2 is FQNEAQ in the germline V gene. The CDR3 is 18 amino acids. Germline trimming cut 5 bases from V and 0 bases from J; bases unmatched to any gene: 11. The CDR3 region has the DNA TGTGCCAGCAGCCCACGGTTGGTAGCGGGGACGAACACCGGGGAGCTGTTTTTT. It encodes CASSPRLVAGTNTGELFF.

This sequence joins TRBV7-2 and TRBJ2-1; 7 bases match TRBD1. This CDR3 comprises 13 residues. With 5 bases clipped from V and 6 bases from J, the junction kept 4 bases outside the gene matches. CDR1 SGHTA and CDR2 FQGNSA come from the germline V gene. The DNA for the CDR3 is TGTGCCAGCAGCCAGGACAGGTTCAATGAGCAGTTCTTC. Protein: CASSQDRFNEQFF.

This clone was detected a few times. This rearrangement joins TRBV7-2 to TRBJ2-7, with TRBD2 matching over 12 bases. Germline V lookup: CDR1 SGHTA, CDR2 FQGNSA. The CDR3 runs to 16 residues. J was trimmed by 4 bases and V by 5 bases; bases with no gene match: 9. The CDR3 loop is CASSAAPSGRVYEQYF. CDR3 coding DNA: TGTGCCAGCAGCGCAGCACCTAGCGGGAGGGTTTACGAGCAGTACTTC.

The chain joins TRBV6-5 to TRBJ2-5; maybe TRBD1 (5 bases). CDR1 MNHEY and CDR2 SVGAGI come from the germline V gene. CDR3 length: 13 amino acids. V lost 8 bases, J lost 5 bases, and 15 bases lay in between. The CDR3 loop reads CASAPGRYETQYF. The CDR3 nucleotides read TGTGCCAGCGCCCCAGGGCGTTATGAGACCCAGTACTTC.

The chain is built from TRBV5-4 and TRBJ2-7; 7 nucleotides align to TRBD1. The CDR3 sequence is 12 residues long. Germline trimming cut 5 bases from V and 7 bases from J; bases unmatched to any gene: 6. CDR1 and CDR2 from the germline V gene are SGHNT and YYREEE (reference sequence). The CDR3 protein is CASRQGYGEQYF. As DNA, the CDR3 is TGTGCCAGCAGACAGGGGTATGGGGAGCAGTACTTC. The entire variable domain, with the rest obtained from reference TRBV5-4 and TRBJ2-7, is as follows: ETGVTQSPTHLIKTRGQQVTLRCSSQSGHNTVSWYQQALGQGPQFIFQYYREEENGRGNFPPRFSGLQFPNYSSELNVNALELDDSALYLCASRQGYGEQYFGPGTRLTVT.

The chain recombines TRBV6-6 with TRBJ2-7; D perhaps matches TRBD2 (5 bases). The CDR3 extends over 10 amino acids. Germline V gives CDR1 MNHNY, CDR2 SVGAGI (reference sequence). V was shortened by 8 bases and J by 3 bases, with 5 bases between the two germline ends. CDR3 in DNA: TGTGCCAGCGGGAGCTACGAGCAGTACTTC. Translated, it gives CASGSYEQYF.

The chain recombines TRBV9 with TRBJ1-2, with D possibly matching TRBD1 (6 bases). This CDR3 contains 14 residues. CDR1 is SGDLS, CDR2 YYNGEE, per germline. The V gene lost 4 bases and the J gene lost 0 bases, with 10 bases spanning the gap. This chain's CDR3 is CASSSRTANYGYTF. CDR3 coding DNA: TGTGCCAGCAGCTCTCGGACAGCTAACTATGGCTACACCTTC.

This clone was counted a few times. The V and J genes are TRBV6-6 and TRBJ2-2, with 14 positions matching TRBD2. From germline, CDR1 is MNHNY and CDR2 SVGAGI (reference sequence). J lost 7 bases, V lost 6 bases, and 7 bases had no gene match. The CDR3 has 16 residues. In DNA, the CDR3 is TGTGCCAGCAGGGGGACTAGCGGGAGTAGAGGCGGGGAGCTGTTTTTT. As protein: CASRGTSGSRGGELFF.

This rearrangement joins TRBV6-5 to TRBJ2-1; maybe TRBD2 (6 bases). Trimming took 4 bases from V and 8 from J, leaving 18 bases between them. CDR3 size: 15 residues. Germline CDR1 MNHEY, CDR2 SVGAGI. CDR3 DNA: TGTGCCAGCAGTTCCGGACCAGCACCGGGGGATGAGCAGTTCTTC. Amino acid sequence: CASSSGPAPGDEQFF.

The V gene is TRBV7-8, the J gene TRBJ2-2, with D maybe TRBD2 (5 bases). The CDR3 consists of 14 residues. Trimming cost V 5 bases and J 4 bases, with 11 bases left between them. The germline V gene has CDR1 SGHVS and CDR2 FQNEAQ. The CDR3 protein is CASSPSEGTGELFF. The DNA of the CDR3 is TGTGCCAGCAGCCCAAGTGAGGGCACCGGGGAGCTGTTTTTT.

J is TRBJ2-3 and V is TRBV13; TRBD2 aligns across 10 bases. Germline V gene sequence: CDR1 PRHDT, CDR2 FYEKMQ (reference sequence). The trim removed 5 bases at V and 4 bases at J, leaving 6 bases unmatched. This CDR3 is built from 15 residues. The CDR3 region is CASSRGTSVADTQYF. CDR3 DNA sequence: TGTGCCAGCAGCCGAGGGACTAGCGTAGCAGATACGCAGTATTTT. The full variable domain, completed using reference TRBV13 and TRBJ2-3, is AAGVIQSPRHLIKEKRETATLKCYPIPRHDTVYWYQQGPGQDPQFLISFYEKMQSDKGSIPDRFSAQQFSDYHSELNMSSLELGDSALYFCASSRGTSVADTQYFGPGTRLTVL.

This clone has only one observation. This chain joins TRBV7-9 and TRBJ1-2; no definite D call. The CDR3 is 14 residues long. Germline loops: CDR1 SEHNR, CDR2 FQNEAQ (reference sequence). V was cut by 3 bases and J by 4 bases, with 12 bases left in between. CDR3 DNA: TGTGCCAGCAGCTTGAGGGCAGGTGGCTATGGCTACACCTTC. This sequence encodes CASSLRAGGYGYTF.

The chain has TRBV28 and TRBJ1-1; no clear D. CDR3 length: 12 residues. Trimming stripped 6 bases from V and 4 bases from J, with 9 bases between. Looked up from germline, CDR1 is MDHEN and CDR2 is SYDVKM. CDR3 in amino acids: CASRAIPTEAFF. CDR3 DNA: TGTGCCAGCAGGGCCATCCCCACTGAAGCTTTCTTT.

The chain is built from TRBV7-4 and TRBJ1-1, with D tentatively TRBD1 (6 bases). The V end was cut by 8 bases, the J end by 5 bases, with 9 bases between. This CDR3 has 11 residues. CDR1 is SGHVT, CDR2 SQSDAQ, per germline. DNA of the CDR3: TGTGCCAGCGGAAGGGGGACTGAAGCTTTCTTT. Translating it yields CASGRGTEAFF. Complete variable domain (other parts from reference TRBV7-4 and TRBJ1-1): GAGVSQSPRYKVAKRGRDVALRCDSISGHVTLYWYRQTLGQGSEVLTYSQSDAQRDKSGRPSGRFSAERPERSVSTLKIQRTEQGDSAVYLCASGRGTEAFFGQGTRLTVV.

V gene TRBV21-1 combines with J gene TRBJ2-2; no check of the table's D call, TRBD1, against the DNA was made. TRBV21-1 represents a pseudogene. The CDR3 is 18 amino acids. CDR3 residues: CASFGAKDREAGTGELFF. The CDR3 DNA sequence: TGTGCCAGCTTTGGGGCAAAGGACAGGGAAGCAGGAACCGGGGAGCTGTTTTTT.

This chain joins TRBV10-3 and TRBJ1-4, with D possibly TRBD1 on 6 matching bases. Per germline, CDR1 ENHRY and CDR2 SYGVKD. V was cut by 4 bases and J by 8 bases, with 14 bases left in between. This CDR3 has 14 amino acids. In DNA, the CDR3 is TGTGCCATCAGTGTCCGGGACAAGGACGAAAAACTGTTTTTT. Its protein product is CAISVRDKDEKLFF.

V and J are TRBV29-1 and TRBJ2-1; 10 bases line up with TRBD1. This CDR3 has 13 residues. Trimming removed 7 bases from V and 9 bases from J; junction bases left unmatched: 9. From germline, CDR1 is SQVTM and CDR2 ANQGSEA. The CDR3 DNA sequence: TGCAGCGCCGGGGGACAGGGGAGGGGTGAGCAGTTCTTC. Translating it yields CSAGGQGRGEQFF.

The rearrangement links TRBV5-4 to TRBJ2-3; 7 nucleotides line up with TRBD2. The CDR3 has 14 amino acids. Germline V lookup: CDR1 SGHNT, CDR2 YYREEE (reference sequence). V lost 6 bases to trimming and J lost 4 bases; unmatched junction nucleotides: 8. For the CDR3, the DNA is TGTGCCAGCACAAGGGGAGGGCTCCCAGATACGCAGTATTTT. It is translated as CASTRGGLPDTQYF.

This sequence joins TRBV27 and TRBJ2-7; TRBD1 matches at 7 bases. V lost 4 bases and J lost 3; bases outside the gene matches: 6. This CDR3 is 14 amino acids long. Germline CDR1 and CDR2: MNHEY and SMNVEV (reference sequence). The CDR3 region is CASSSRGGVYEQYF. The CDR3 region has the DNA TGTGCCAGCAGTTCAAGAGGGGGCGTCTACGAGCAGTACTTC.

This clone was seen once. The chain uses TRBV2 and TRBJ2-5; a weak D match, TRBD2 (5 bases). The end of the DNA fits TRBJ2-7 better, so the J call may be wrong. The CDR3 is 14 amino acids. CDR1 and CDR2 from the germline V gene are SNHLY and FYNNEI. The CDR3 loop is CASRVGSVSVEQYF. CDR3 bases: TGTGCCTCCCGGGTAGGGAGCGTCTCGGTCGAGCAGTACTTC.